Below are 16 T cell receptor beta chains sequenced from a single sample in a study of cytomegalovirus exposure and HLA in healthy donors. Sequenced by immunoSEQ multiplex PCR; TCRdb stores in-frame clones only, minus some. The data contain about 65,000 clones, approximately 90% of them singletons. Sequencing input: PBMCs. The receptor set was obtained from a woman under 30 in good health and CMV-seronegative.

The gene calls are TRBV15 and TRBJ2-5; 11 positions agree with TRBD2. After removal of 3 bases from V and 0 bases from J, the junction contained 9 bases not matched to a gene. The germline V gene has CDR1 LNHNV and CDR2 YYDKDF (reference sequence). The CDR3 totals 18 residues. CDR3 DNA: TGTGCCACCAGCAGTGAACAGGGTAGCGGGAGGGACCAAGAGACCCAGTACTTC. Its translation: CATSSEQGSGRDQETQYF.

V gene TRBV11-2 combines with J gene TRBJ2-7; D remains ambiguous. V dropped 1 base and J dropped 4 bases, with 8 bases sitting between them. This CDR3 region has 13 residues. The germline V gene encodes CDR1 SGHAT and CDR2 FQNNGV. The CDR3 sequence: CASSLVFRYEQYF. The CDR3 DNA is TGTGCCAGCAGCTTAGTATTCCGGTACGAGCAGTACTTC.

This chain joins TRBV19 and TRBJ1-1; 8 bases agree with TRBD1. The germline V gene has CDR1 LNHDA and CDR2 SQIVND (reference sequence). CDR3 length: 17 amino acids. V was clipped by 2 bases and J by 1 base; unmatched bases: 9. CDR3 nucleotides: TGTGCCAGTAGTATAACCAGGGGGCATGGATCGAACACTGAAGCTTTCTTT. Protein sequence: CASSITRGHGSNTEAFF.

The rearrangement uses TRBV11-2 and TRBJ2-1; D may be TRBD2 (6 bases). Germline V gene data show CDR1 as SGHAT and CDR2 as FQNNGV. Trimming took off 5 bases at V and 6 bases at J, with 11 bases between the two ends. The CDR3 sequence is 13 residues long. As DNA, the CDR3 is TGTGCCAGCAGCCGGGACTTGCCCAATGAGCAGTTCTTC. Translating it yields CASSRDLPNEQFF.

A word on this clone: At one end, the junction sequence differs from germline, possibly due to a read error. The chain recombines TRBV6-5 with TRBJ1-5; D unresolved. Germline assignment: CDR1 MNHEY and CDR2 SVGAGI. The CDR3 length is 14 residues. The CDR3 protein is CASSLGYSNQSQHF. CDR3 nucleotides: TGTGCCAGCAGTTTAGGTTATAGCAATCAGTCCCAGCATTTT.

The rearrangement links TRBV28 to TRBJ1-2, with D possibly TRBD1 on 6 matching bases. This CDR3 has 12 residues. Germline CDR1 is MDHEN and CDR2 is SYDVKM. Trimming removed 8 bases at V and 4 bases at J, with 11 bases between. CDR3 DNA: TGTGCCAGCGGAGACAGGCGCTATGGCTACACCTTC. Its protein product is CASGDRRYGYTF.

The chain links TRBV7-2 to TRBJ2-5, with TRBD1 as a possible D gene (5 bases). The CDR3 is 15 residues long. Trimming took off 4 bases at V and 2 bases at J, with 14 bases between the two ends. Germline assignment: CDR1 SGHTA and CDR2 FQGNSA. The CDR3 sequence: CASSSGPGLQETQYF. The CDR3 region has the DNA TGTGCCAGCAGCTCAGGTCCAGGGCTTCAAGAGACCCAGTACTTC.

The V gene is TRBV5-1, the J gene TRBJ1-2; D is unresolved. V gave up 0 bases and J gave up 4 bases, with 13 bases separating them. Germline-derived CDR1 and CDR2 are SGHRS and YFSETQ. The CDR3 length is 15 residues. The CDR3 coding sequence is TGCGCCAGCAGCTTGGGGAGGGAACGCCGCTATGGCTACACCTTC. Its protein product is CASSLGRERRYGYTF.

This sequence joins TRBV5-1 and TRBJ1-1; a weak D match, TRBD1 (5 bases). Trimming removed 0 bases at V and 3 bases at J, with 12 bases between. CDR1 is SGHRS and CDR2 is YFSETQ in the germline V gene. This CDR3 is 15 amino acids long. The CDR3 DNA reads TGCGCCAGCAGCTTGGGGGGCACAATATACACTGAAGCTTTCTTT. Its protein is CASSLGGTIYTEAFF.

J is TRBJ2-7 and V is TRBV5-1; the D gene is possibly TRBD2 (5 bases). Trimming left V 0 bases short and J 3 bases short, with 13 bases between. This CDR3 has 15 amino acids. Germline CDR1 reads SGHRS; CDR2 reads YFSETQ. CDR3 nucleotide sequence: TGCGCCAGCAGCTTGGTGCCGGGGATTGGCTACGAGCAGTACTTC. It specifies CASSLVPGIGYEQYF.

This clone showed up just once. The chain carries TRBV11-2 and TRBJ2-1, with TRBD2 matching 13 bases. The length of the CDR3 is 16 residues. Trimming at V came to 4 bases and at J to 6 bases, leaving 6 bases not matched to a gene. CDR1 and CDR2 from the germline V gene are SGHAT and FQNNGV. The CDR3 DNA reads TGTGCCAGCAGCTCCTGGACTAGCGGGAGCTCCAATGAGCAGTTCTTC. Translation gives CASSSWTSGSSNEQFF.

This chain joins TRBV29-1 and TRBJ1-3; D is uncertain. CDR1 SQVTM and CDR2 ANQGSEA come from the germline V gene. This CDR3 is built from 14 residues. Trimming removed 6 bases from V and 2 bases from J, with 14 bases in between. Here the CDR3 DNA reads TGCAGCGTGGCCGACTCTCCCACTGGAAACACCATATATTTT. Protein sequence: CSVADSPTGNTIYF.

The CDR3 here is CASSDESGAEQFF. CDR3 nucleotide sequence: TGTGCCAGCAGTGACGAGTCAGGGGCTGAGCAGTTCTTC. The chain recombines TRBV6-4 with TRBJ2-1; a weak D match, TRBD1 (6 bases). The CDR3 contains 13 residues. V gave up 2 bases and J gave up 9 bases, with 11 bases separating them. Germline V gives CDR1 MRHNA, CDR2 SNTAGT.

The V call is TRBV27, the J call TRBJ1-3, with D possibly being TRBD1 (5 bases). Trimming shortened V by 0 bases and J by 0 bases, and 15 bases separated the two germline ends. The CDR3 loop spans 18 amino acids. CDR1 and CDR2 (germline): MNHEY, SMNVEV (reference sequence). The DNA for the CDR3 is TGTGCCAGCAGTTTATCGGGACTCGACATCGCCTCTGGAAACACCATATATTTT. It translates to CASSLSGLDIASGNTIYF.

V usage is TRBV15 and J usage is TRBJ2-5; 7 bases are shared with TRBD1. Germline CDR1 and CDR2: LNHNV and YYDKDF (reference sequence). There are 15 residues in the CDR3. The junction had 4 bases not matched to a gene; V was cut back by 0 bases and J by 3 bases. In DNA form, the CDR3 reads TGTGCCACCAGCAGAGACCGTGGACAGGAAGAGACCCAGTACTTC. It translates to CATSRDRGQEETQYF.

This clone came up a few times. This chain uses TRBV4-3 with TRBJ1-1, with unresolved D. In germline, CDR1 is LGHNA, CDR2 YSLEER. The CDR3 is 16 amino acids. V lost 0 bases and J 6 bases, leaving 17 bases between the germline ends. CDR3 DNA sequence: TGCGCCAGCAGCCAAGATCTGTATAACAGCTATTCTGAAGCTTTCTTT. The encoded protein is CASSQDLYNSYSEAFF.